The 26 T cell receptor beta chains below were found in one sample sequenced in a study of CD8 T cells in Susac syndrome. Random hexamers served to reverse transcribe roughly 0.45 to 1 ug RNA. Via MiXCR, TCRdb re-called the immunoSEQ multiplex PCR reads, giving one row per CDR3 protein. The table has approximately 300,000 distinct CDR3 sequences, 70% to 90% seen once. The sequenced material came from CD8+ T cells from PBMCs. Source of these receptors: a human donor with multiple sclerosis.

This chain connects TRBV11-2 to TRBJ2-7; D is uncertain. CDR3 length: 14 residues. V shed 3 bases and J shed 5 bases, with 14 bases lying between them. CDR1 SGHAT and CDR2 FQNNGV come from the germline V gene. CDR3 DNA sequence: TGTGCCAGCAGCTTCCCCTCAGCCCGGAACGAGCAGTACTTC. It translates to CASSFPSARNEQYF.

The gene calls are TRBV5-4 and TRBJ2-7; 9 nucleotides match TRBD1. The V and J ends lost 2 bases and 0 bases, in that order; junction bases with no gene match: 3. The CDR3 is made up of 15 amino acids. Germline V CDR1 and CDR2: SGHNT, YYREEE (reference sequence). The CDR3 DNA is TGTGCCAGCAGCTTTGGACAGGGGACCTCCTACGAGCAGTACTTC. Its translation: CASSFGQGTSYEQYF.

The CDR3 DNA sequence: TGTGCCAGTAGTATTTCCGGGACAGGGCCAGGGTACGAGCAGTACTTC. It is translated as CASSISGTGPGYEQYF. The chain is built from TRBV19 and TRBJ2-7; TRBD1 matches 9 bases. CDR1 and CDR2 (germline): LNHDA, SQIVND (reference sequence). After removal of 3 bases from V and 4 bases from J, the junction contained 10 bases not matched to a gene. This CDR3 region has 16 residues.

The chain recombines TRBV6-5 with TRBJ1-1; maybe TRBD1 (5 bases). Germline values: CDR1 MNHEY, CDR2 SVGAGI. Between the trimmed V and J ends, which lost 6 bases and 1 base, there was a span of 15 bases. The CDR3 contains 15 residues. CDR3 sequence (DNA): TGTGCCAGCAGCCAAGGGGCAGGGTCGAACACTGAAGCTTTCTTT. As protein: CASSQGAGSNTEAFF.

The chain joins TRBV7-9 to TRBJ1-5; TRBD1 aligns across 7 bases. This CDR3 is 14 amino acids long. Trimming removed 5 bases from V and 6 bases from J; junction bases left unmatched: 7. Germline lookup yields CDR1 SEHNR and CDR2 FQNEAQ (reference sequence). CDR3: CASSVGGQGQPQHF. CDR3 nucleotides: TGTGCCAGCAGCGTAGGGGGCCAAGGTCAGCCCCAGCATTTT.

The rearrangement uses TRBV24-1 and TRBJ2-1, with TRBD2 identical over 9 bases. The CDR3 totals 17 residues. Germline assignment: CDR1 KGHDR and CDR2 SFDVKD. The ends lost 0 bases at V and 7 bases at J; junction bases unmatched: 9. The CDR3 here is CATSDLGDSGGGNEQFF. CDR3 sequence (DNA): TGTGCCACCAGTGATTTGGGCGATAGCGGGGGTGGGAATGAGCAGTTCTTC.

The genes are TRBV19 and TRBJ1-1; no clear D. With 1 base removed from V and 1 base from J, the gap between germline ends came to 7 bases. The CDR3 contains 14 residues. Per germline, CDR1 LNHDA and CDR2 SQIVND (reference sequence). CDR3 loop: CASSIVSTNTEAFF. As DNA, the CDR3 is TGTGCCAGTAGTATAGTGAGTACGAACACTGAAGCTTTCTTT.

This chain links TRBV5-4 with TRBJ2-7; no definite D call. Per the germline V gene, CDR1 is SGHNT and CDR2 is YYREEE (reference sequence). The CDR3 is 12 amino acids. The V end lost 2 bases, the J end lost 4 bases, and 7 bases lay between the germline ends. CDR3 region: CASSLGNYEQYF. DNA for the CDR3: TGTGCCAGCAGCTTAGGGAATTACGAGCAGTACTTC.

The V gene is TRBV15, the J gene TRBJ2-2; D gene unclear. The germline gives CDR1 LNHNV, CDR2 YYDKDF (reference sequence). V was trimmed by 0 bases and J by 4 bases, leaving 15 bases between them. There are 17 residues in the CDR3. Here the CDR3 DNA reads TGTGCCACCAGCAGAGATCTGAAGGCGTCCGGCACCGGGGAGCTGTTTTTT. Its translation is CATSRDLKASGTGELFF.

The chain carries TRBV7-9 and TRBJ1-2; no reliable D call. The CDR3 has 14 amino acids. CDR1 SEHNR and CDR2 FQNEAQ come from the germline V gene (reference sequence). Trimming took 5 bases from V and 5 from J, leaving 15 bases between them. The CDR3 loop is CASSLVMPSYGYTF. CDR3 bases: TGTGCCAGCAGCCTAGTGATGCCAAGTTATGGCTACACCTTC. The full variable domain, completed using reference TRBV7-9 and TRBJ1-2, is DTGVSQNPRHKITKRGQNVTFRCDPISEHNRLYWYRQTLGQGPEFLTYFQNEAQLEKSRLLSDRFSAERPKGSFSTLEIQRTEQGDSAMYLCASSLVMPSYGYTFGSGTRLTVV.

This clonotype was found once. This CDR3 reads CASSYSEQGYNEQFF. The CDR3 region has the DNA TGTGCCAGCAGTTACTCGGAACAGGGGTACAATGAGCAGTTCTTC. This chain joins TRBV6-5 and TRBJ2-1; 7 bases align to TRBD1. The CDR3 length is 15 residues. Trimming cost V 0 bases and J 4 bases; bases outside gene matches: 3. Germline values: CDR1 MNHEY, CDR2 SVGAGI.

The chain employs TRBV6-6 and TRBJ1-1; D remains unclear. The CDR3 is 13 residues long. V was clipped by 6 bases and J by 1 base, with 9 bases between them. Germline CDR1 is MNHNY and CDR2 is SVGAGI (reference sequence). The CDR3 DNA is TGTGCCAGCAGGCGACACCGGAACACTGAAGCTTTCTTT. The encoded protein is CASRRHRNTEAFF.

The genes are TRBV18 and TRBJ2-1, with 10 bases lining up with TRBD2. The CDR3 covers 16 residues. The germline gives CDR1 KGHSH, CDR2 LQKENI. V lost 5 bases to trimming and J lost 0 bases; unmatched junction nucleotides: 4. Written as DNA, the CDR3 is TGTGCCAGCTCAGACACTAGCGGGGTCTCCTACAATGAGCAGTTCTTC. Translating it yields CASSDTSGVSYNEQFF.

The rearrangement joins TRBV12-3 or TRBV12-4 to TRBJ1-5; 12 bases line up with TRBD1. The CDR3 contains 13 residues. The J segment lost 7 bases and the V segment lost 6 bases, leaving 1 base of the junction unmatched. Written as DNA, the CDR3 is TGTGCCAGCAGGGGACAGGGGGCCCAGCCCCAGCATTTT. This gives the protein CASRGQGAQPQHF.

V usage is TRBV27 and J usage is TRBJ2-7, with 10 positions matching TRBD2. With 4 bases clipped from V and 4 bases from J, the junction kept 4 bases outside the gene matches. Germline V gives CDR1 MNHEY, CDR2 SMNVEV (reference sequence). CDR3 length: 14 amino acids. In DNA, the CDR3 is TGTGCCAGCAGTTCGGGACTAGCGACTTACGAGCAGTACTTC. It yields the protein CASSSGLATYEQYF.

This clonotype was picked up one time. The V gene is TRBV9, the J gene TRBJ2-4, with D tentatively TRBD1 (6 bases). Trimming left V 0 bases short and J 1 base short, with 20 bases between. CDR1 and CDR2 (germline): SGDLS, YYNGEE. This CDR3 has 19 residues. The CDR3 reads CASSVAPGEFLPAKNIQYF. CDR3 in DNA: TGTGCCAGCAGCGTAGCTCCAGGGGAATTCTTACCGGCCAAAAACATTCAGTACTTC.

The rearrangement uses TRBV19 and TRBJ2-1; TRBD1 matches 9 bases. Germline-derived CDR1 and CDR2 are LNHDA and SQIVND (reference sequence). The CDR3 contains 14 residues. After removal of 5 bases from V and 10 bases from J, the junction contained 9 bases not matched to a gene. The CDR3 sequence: CASSGTGRAQEQFF. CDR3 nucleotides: TGTGCCAGTAGTGGGACAGGGAGGGCTCAGGAGCAGTTCTTC.

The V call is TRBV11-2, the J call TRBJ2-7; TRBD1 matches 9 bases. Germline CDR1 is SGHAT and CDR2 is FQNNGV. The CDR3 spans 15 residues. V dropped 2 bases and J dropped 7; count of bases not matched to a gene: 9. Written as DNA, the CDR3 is TGTGCCAGCAGCTTACGAACAGGGGGCTCGTGGGAGCAGTACTTC. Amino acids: CASSLRTGGSWEQYF.

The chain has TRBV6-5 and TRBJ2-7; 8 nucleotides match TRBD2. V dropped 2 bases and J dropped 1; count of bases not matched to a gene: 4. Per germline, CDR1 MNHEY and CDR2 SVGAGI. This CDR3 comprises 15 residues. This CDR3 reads CASSYTLAESYEQYF. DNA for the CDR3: TGTGCCAGCAGTTACACACTAGCGGAATCCTACGAGCAGTACTTC.

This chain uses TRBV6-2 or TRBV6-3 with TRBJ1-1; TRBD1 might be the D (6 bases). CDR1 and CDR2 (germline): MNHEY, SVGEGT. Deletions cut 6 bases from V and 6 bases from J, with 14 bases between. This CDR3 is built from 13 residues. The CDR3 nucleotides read TGTGCCAGCAGGCCCAGGGGAGGGCCTGAAGCTTTCTTT. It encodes CASRPRGGPEAFF.

CDR3 protein: CASGGTGWDEQFF. CDR3 nucleotides: TGTGCCAGCGGAGGGACAGGTTGGGATGAGCAGTTCTTC. The chain carries TRBV2 and TRBJ2-1; 8 nucleotides agree with TRBD1. The germline V gene has CDR1 SNHLY and CDR2 FYNNEI. The CDR3 loop spans 13 amino acids. With 8 bases clipped from V and 8 bases from J, the junction kept 8 bases outside the gene matches.

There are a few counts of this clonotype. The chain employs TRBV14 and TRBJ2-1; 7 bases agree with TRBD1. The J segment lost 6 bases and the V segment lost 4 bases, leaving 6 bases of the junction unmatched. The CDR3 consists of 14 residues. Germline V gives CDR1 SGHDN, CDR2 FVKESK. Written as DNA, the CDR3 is TGTGCCAGCAGCCTTCGACAGGGCGGCAATGAGCAGTTCTTC. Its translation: CASSLRQGGNEQFF. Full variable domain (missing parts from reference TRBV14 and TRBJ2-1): EAGVTQFPSHSVIEKGQTVTLRCDPISGHDNLYWYRRVMGKEIKFLLHFVKESKQDESGMPNNRFLAERTGGTYSTLKVQPAELEDSGVYFCASSLRQGGNEQFFGPGTRLTVL.

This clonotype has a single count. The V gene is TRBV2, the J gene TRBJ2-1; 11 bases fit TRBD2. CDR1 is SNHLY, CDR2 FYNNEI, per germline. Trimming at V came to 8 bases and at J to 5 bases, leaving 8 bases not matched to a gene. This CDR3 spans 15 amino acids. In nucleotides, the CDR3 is TGTGCCAGCTTCGGTTTAGCGGGGGGGAACAATGAGCAGTTCTTC. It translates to CASFGLAGGNNEQFF.

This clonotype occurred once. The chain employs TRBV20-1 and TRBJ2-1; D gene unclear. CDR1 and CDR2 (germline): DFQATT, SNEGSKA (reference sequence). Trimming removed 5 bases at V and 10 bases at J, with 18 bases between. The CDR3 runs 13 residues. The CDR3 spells CSAPLLGDSEQFF. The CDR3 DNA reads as TGCAGTGCTCCTCTGTTGGGCGATTCGGAGCAGTTCTTC.

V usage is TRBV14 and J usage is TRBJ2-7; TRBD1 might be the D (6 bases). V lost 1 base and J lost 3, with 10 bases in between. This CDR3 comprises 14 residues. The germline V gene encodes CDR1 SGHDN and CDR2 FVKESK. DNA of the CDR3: TGTGCCAGCAGCCAAGCAGGGGCCCTCTACGAGCAGTACTTC. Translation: CASSQAGALYEQYF.

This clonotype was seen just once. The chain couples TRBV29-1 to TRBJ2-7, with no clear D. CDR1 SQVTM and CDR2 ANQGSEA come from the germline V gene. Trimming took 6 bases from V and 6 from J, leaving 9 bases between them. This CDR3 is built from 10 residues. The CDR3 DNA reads TGCAGCGTGGGGATGGGCGAGCAGTACTTC. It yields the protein CSVGMGEQYF.